The entry below describes one T cell receptor (beta chain). This entry belongs to a study of blood T cells in healthy people across ages. V was clipped by 6 bases and J by 5 bases; unmatched bases: 8. CDR1 and CDR2 from the germline V gene are MDHEN and SYDVKM. CDR3 length: 15 residues. A second PCR, run for about 7 to 12 cycles, used a sample-barcoded 5' primer plus a J-beta primer mix. TCRdb re-called the 5' RACE reads through MiXCR, storing one row per CDR3 protein. The sample lists more than 450,000 distinct CDR3 sequences, about 26% occurring once. The data were also submitted as part of a second study, on T cells of mothers and their children. From that second work: A few healthy Caucasian mothers, along with their six children, served as the donors.

What was sequenced was blood. The TCR was taken from a boy under 10 years old in good health. J is TRBJ2-7 and V is TRBV28; 12 bases line up with TRBD1. The CDR3 loop is CASSYPGTGGHEQYF. In nucleotides, the CDR3 is TGTGCCAGCAGCTATCCCGGGACAGGGGGCCACGAGCAGTACTTC.